These 31 T cell receptor beta chains came from one sample sequenced in a study of blood T cell repertoires in COVID-19. Using immunoSEQ multiplex PCR, the repertoire was profiled, and TCRdb retains in-frame clones only, with some absent. Found here are around 170,000 clones, about 86% of them singletons; the top ten hold less than 3.5%. Specimen: peripheral blood. The receptors originated from a woman aged 25 to 39 with active or convalescent COVID-19.

This rearrangement joins TRBV7-9 to TRBJ2-6; 8 bases map to TRBD1. Germline CDR1 reads SEHNR; CDR2 reads FQNEAQ (reference sequence). The CDR3 length is 17 residues. V shed 5 bases and J 0 bases; nucleotides not matched to a gene: 6. The CDR3 DNA reads TGTGCCAGCAGCCCGGACAGGGTCTTCTCTGGGGCCAACGTCCTGACTTTC. This gives the protein CASSPDRVFSGANVLTF.

The rearrangement joins TRBV6-5 to TRBJ1-3, with D maybe TRBD1 (6 bases). Between the trimmed V and J ends, which lost 6 bases and 4 bases, there was a span of 13 bases. This CDR3 has 14 amino acids. Germline assignment: CDR1 MNHEY and CDR2 SVGAGI. CDR3 nucleotides: TGTGCCAGCAGGGCAGGGGTAACCGGAAACACCATATATTTT. As protein: CASRAGVTGNTIYF.

This clone appeared a few times. V and J are TRBV29-1 and TRBJ1-2; D remains unclear. V shed 2 bases and J shed 1 base, with 8 bases lying between them. This CDR3 is 13 amino acids long. CDR1 is SQVTM, CDR2 ANQGSEA, per germline. The CDR3 reads CSVETDNNYGYTF. The CDR3 nucleotides are TGCAGCGTTGAAACAGACAATAACTATGGCTACACCTTC.

The V call is TRBV25-1, the J call TRBJ1-1, with 10 bases lining up with TRBD1. The CDR3 is made up of 16 amino acids. Germline loops: CDR1 MGHDK, CDR2 SYGVNS. Trimming removed 5 bases from V and 2 bases from J; junction bases left unmatched: 8. The CDR3 protein is CASSSPGTGANTEAFF. CDR3 in DNA: TGTGCCAGCAGTTCTCCCGGGACAGGGGCAAACACTGAAGCTTTCTTT.

V is TRBV2 and J is TRBJ1-1, with D maybe TRBD1 (6 bases). Germline V CDR1 and CDR2: SNHLY, FYNNEI. The CDR3 totals 14 residues. Trimming stripped 4 bases from V and 8 bases from J, with 17 bases between. CDR3: CASSALSGGAEAFF. The DNA of the CDR3 is TGTGCCAGCAGTGCCTTGTCGGGGGGCGCAGAAGCTTTCTTT.

This rearrangement joins TRBV19 to TRBJ2-7; TRBD1 is a possible D gene (6 bases). The CDR3 loop spans 16 amino acids. Germline V gives CDR1 LNHDA, CDR2 SQIVND (reference sequence). The ends were cut back, 5 bases at V and 5 bases at J, with 22 bases in the middle. This CDR3 reads CASSSAGVRVHNEQYF. The CDR3 nucleotides are TGTGCCAGTAGTTCCGCAGGGGTCCGGGTCCATAACGAGCAGTACTTC.

The rearrangement joins TRBV9 to TRBJ2-2; the D gene is possibly TRBD2 (6 bases). Germline CDR1 reads SGDLS; CDR2 reads YYNGEE. The V gene lost 0 bases and the J gene lost 7 bases, with 13 bases spanning the gap. The CDR3 runs 15 residues. The CDR3 protein is CASSVEKAGFGELFF. CDR3 DNA sequence: TGTGCCAGCAGCGTAGAGAAGGCGGGGTTCGGGGAGCTGTTTTTT.

The chain couples TRBV7-9 to TRBJ2-7, with D perhaps matching TRBD1 (6 bases). Deletions cut 5 bases from V and 3 bases from J, with 11 bases between. Germline CDR1 reads SEHNR; CDR2 reads FQNEAQ (reference sequence). The CDR3 loop spans 13 amino acids. CDR3 in amino acids: CASSPNRDYEQYF. CDR3 DNA: TGTGCCAGCAGCCCCAACAGGGACTACGAGCAGTACTTC.

The rearrangement uses TRBV7-6 and TRBJ2-3; 10 positions agree with TRBD1. V shed 5 bases, J shed 2 bases, and the junction held 10 bases outside the gene matches. The CDR3 totals 17 residues. Per germline, CDR1 SGHVS and CDR2 FNYEAQ. CDR3 sequence reads: CASSMYRDRGSTDTQYF. The CDR3 DNA follows: TGTGCCAGCAGCATGTACCGGGACAGGGGTTCCACAGATACGCAGTATTTT. Based on the CDR3 plus reference TRBV7-6 and TRBJ2-3, the full variable domain is GAGVSQSPRYKVTKRGQDVALRCDPISGHVSLYWYRQALGQGPEFLTYFNYEAQQDKSGLPNDRFSAERPEGSISTLTIQRTEQRDSAMYRCASSMYRDRGSTDTQYFGPGTRLTVL.

V and J are TRBV6-5 and TRBJ1-5; D unresolved. The germline gives CDR1 MNHEY, CDR2 SVGAGI. The CDR3 spans 14 residues. The V end lost 6 bases, the J end lost 4 bases, and 13 bases lay between the germline ends. This CDR3 reads CASSPTTRNQPQHF. The CDR3 region has the DNA TGTGCCAGCAGCCCGACTACCCGGAATCAGCCCCAGCATTTT.

Regarding this clone: A junction boundary mismatches the germline segment, possibly from a read error. The chain joins TRBV6-5 to TRBJ1-2, with a weak D call TRBD1 (5 bases). CDR1 and CDR2 (germline): MNHEY, SVGAGI. The CDR3 consists of 16 residues. CDR3: CASSYSGQQVPYGCTF. The CDR3 DNA follows: TGTGCCAGCAGTTACTCAGGCCAACAGGTCCCATATGGCTGCACCTTC.

The J gene is TRBJ2-7, the V gene TRBV3-1 (or the pseudogene TRBV3-2); D not resolved. CDR1 LGHDT and CDR2 YNNKEL come from the germline V gene (reference sequence). This CDR3 has 13 residues. Trimming cost V 2 bases and J 6 bases, with 11 bases left between them. DNA for the CDR3: TGTGCCAGCAGCCAAAGTGGTTCGAGCGAGCAGTACTTC. Its translation: CASSQSGSSEQYF.

This clone was picked up one time. This rearrangement joins TRBV5-1 to TRBJ1-1; possible D gene TRBD1, 6 bases. Germline V gene lookup returns CDR1 SGHRS and CDR2 YFSETQ. Trimming shortened V by 0 bases and J by 7 bases, and 13 bases separated the two germline ends. The CDR3 consists of 14 residues. The CDR3 protein is CASSLDREGGEAFF. As DNA, the CDR3 is TGCGCCAGCAGCTTGGACCGGGAGGGGGGTGAAGCTTTCTTT.

The chain recombines TRBV20-1 with TRBJ1-1, with D tentatively TRBD1 (6 bases). Germline V gene lookup returns CDR1 DFQATT and CDR2 SNEGSKA (reference sequence). Trimming cost V 5 bases and J 10 bases, with 14 bases left between them. The CDR3 is 11 residues long. CDR3 in amino acids: CSAHPGHLAFF. Written as DNA, the CDR3 is TGCAGTGCTCACCCGGGACATTTAGCTTTCTTT.

This chain joins TRBV2 and TRBJ1-3; D unresolved. The germline V and J ends were trimmed by 7 bases and 0 bases, with 10 bases remaining between them. Per the germline V gene, CDR1 is SNHLY and CDR2 is FYNNEI. This CDR3 is 14 amino acids long. The DNA for the CDR3 is TGTGCCAGCACTTACACGAACTCTGGAAACACCATATATTTT. This gives the protein CASTYTNSGNTIYF.

The chain carries TRBV2 and TRBJ1-6; 10 bases line up with TRBD1. After removal of 8 bases from V and 9 bases from J, the junction contained 7 bases not matched to a gene. The germline V gene encodes CDR1 SNHLY and CDR2 FYNNEI. The CDR3 loop spans 14 amino acids. CDR3 sequence: CASGQGVISSPLHF. CDR3 bases: TGTGCCAGCGGACAGGGGGTTATCTCTTCACCCCTCCACTTT.

DNA for the CDR3: TGTGCCAGCGGAGTGACCTACGAGCAGTACTTC. Translated, it gives CASGVTYEQYF. The chain links TRBV27 to TRBJ2-7; D not resolved. Trimming removed 8 bases from V and 2 bases from J, with 7 bases in between. Per the germline V gene, CDR1 is MNHEY and CDR2 is SMNVEV (reference sequence). The CDR3 runs to 11 residues.

The chain combines TRBV11-3 with TRBJ1-1; no definite D call. CDR1 and CDR2 from the germline V gene are SGHNT and YENEEA. The CDR3 is 16 residues long. The V end lost 1 base, the J end lost 1 base, and 13 bases lay between the germline ends. This CDR3 reads CASSLVPAQRNTEAFF. Written as DNA, the CDR3 is TGTGCCAGCAGCTTAGTTCCGGCACAGAGGAACACTGAAGCTTTCTTT.

The J gene is TRBJ1-1, the V gene TRBV25-1; D is ambiguous. Germline CDR1 MGHDK, CDR2 SYGVNS. V was cut by 6 bases and J by 6 bases, with 11 bases left in between. This CDR3 is 12 amino acids long. The CDR3 DNA is TGTGCCAGCAGCGAAGGCCCACCTGAAGCTTTCTTT. Its translation is CASSEGPPEAFF.

The V call is TRBV5-1, the J call TRBJ2-1; TRBD1 agrees at 9 bases. Per germline, CDR1 SGHRS and CDR2 YFSETQ. V trimming: 0 bases; J trimming: 10 bases; junction bases outside the gene matches: 8. CDR3 length: 15 residues. CDR3 bases: TGCGCCAGCAGCTTGGTCGGGACAGGGCTCGAGGAGCAGTTCTTC. This translates into CASSLVGTGLEEQFF. Filled out from reference TRBV5-1 and TRBJ2-1, the complete variable domain reads KAGVTQTPRYLIKTRGQQVTLSCSPISGHRSVSWYQQTPGQGLQFLFEYFSETQRNKGNFPGRFSGRQFSNSRSEMNVSTLELGDSALYLCASSLVGTGLEEQFFGPGTRLTVL.

This clone was found once. This sequence joins TRBV7-9 and TRBJ2-2, with D perhaps matching TRBD2 (5 bases). In germline, CDR1 is SEHNR, CDR2 FQNEAQ (reference sequence). The CDR3 is 15 amino acids. The CDR3, as DNA: TGTGCTTCAGCGAGGGTGGGAACGGAATCCGGGGAGCTGTTTTTT. Amino acid sequence: CASARVGTESGELFF.

The chain combines TRBV9 with TRBJ1-3; 8 bases match TRBD1. The germline V gene has CDR1 SGDLS and CDR2 YYNGEE. The CDR3 contains 16 residues. The V segment lost 3 bases and the J segment 2 bases; nucleotides outside the gene matches: 7. CDR3 amino acids: CASSAEPGGTGNTIYF. CDR3 DNA: TGTGCCAGCAGCGCTGAGCCAGGGGGCACTGGAAACACCATATATTTT.

The chain has TRBV3-1 (or the pseudogene TRBV3-2) and TRBJ1-5; D unresolved. Per germline, CDR1 LGHDT and CDR2 YNNKEL (reference sequence). The V end was cut by 2 bases, the J end by 10 bases, with 9 bases between. The CDR3 runs 12 residues. DNA for the CDR3: TGTGCCAGCAGCCAATCAATCGGTCCCCAGCATTTT. Translating gives CASSQSIGPQHF.

The V gene is TRBV6-5, the J gene TRBJ1-1; 7 bases match TRBD1. Germline trimming cut 2 bases from V and 5 bases from J; bases unmatched to any gene: 2. The V gene's germline CDR1 is MNHEY and CDR2 SVGAGI. This CDR3 contains 13 residues. CDR3 amino acids: CASSYNRGTEAFF. The DNA for the CDR3 is TGTGCCAGCAGTTACAACAGGGGAACTGAAGCTTTCTTT.

Here the CDR3 reads CASRWTGSSYNEQFF. The CDR3 DNA reads as TGTGCCAGTAGATGGACAGGGAGCTCCTACAATGAGCAGTTCTTC. V and J are TRBV19 and TRBJ2-1, with 8 bases lining up with TRBD1. This CDR3 is 15 amino acids long. With 6 bases clipped from V and 0 bases from J, the junction kept 4 bases outside the gene matches. Per germline, CDR1 LNHDA and CDR2 SQIVND (reference sequence).

This rearrangement joins TRBV5-1 to TRBJ2-3, with unresolved D. Trimming removed 0 bases from V and 9 bases from J, with 8 bases in between. The CDR3 has 12 residues. CDR1 is SGHRS, CDR2 YFSETQ, per germline. The CDR3 bases are TGCGCCAGCAGCTTGGCCAGCGAGACGCAGTATTTT. As protein: CASSLASETQYF.

This clone came up once. This chain uses TRBV13 with TRBJ1-5; 9 positions match TRBD1. CDR1 and CDR2 (germline): PRHDT, FYEKMQ (reference sequence). The CDR3 extends over 18 amino acids. Trimming took 0 bases from V and 2 from J; bases not matched to a gene: 8. The CDR3, as DNA: TGTGCCAGCAGCTTAGGATACCCGGGACAGGGTGGCAATCAGCCCCAGCATTTT. Its translation is CASSLGYPGQGGNQPQHF. Together with reference TRBV13 and TRBJ1-5, the CDR3 gives the full variable domain: AAGVIQSPRHLIKEKRETATLKCYPIPRHDTVYWYQQGPGQDPQFLISFYEKMQSDKGSIPDRFSAQQFSDYHSELNMSSLELGDSALYFCASSLGYPGQGGNQPQHFGDGTRLSIL.

The chain recombines TRBV18 with TRBJ1-1, with 8 bases matching TRBD1. Germline CDR1 reads KGHSH; CDR2 reads LQKENI. V shed 3 bases, J shed 6 bases, and the junction held 9 bases outside the gene matches. This CDR3 is built from 15 residues. The CDR3 coding sequence is TGTGCCAGCTCACCCGGACAGGGAGGATTGTCTGAAGCTTTCTTT. This gives the protein CASSPGQGGLSEAFF.

The V call is TRBV12-3 or TRBV12-4, the J call TRBJ2-1; D possibly corresponds to TRBD2 (5 bases). V lost 6 bases to trimming and J lost 8 bases, with 14 bases between them. The CDR3 totals 13 residues. The CDR3 loop is CASSPTGFDEQFF. CDR3 DNA: TGTGCCAGCAGCCCTACGGGGTTCGATGAGCAGTTCTTC.

The V call is TRBV27, the J call TRBJ1-1, with D perhaps TRBD1 (6 bases). This CDR3 has 14 residues. Germline CDR1 reads MNHEY; CDR2 reads SMNVEV (reference sequence). With 8 bases removed from V and 7 bases from J, the gap between germline ends came to 20 bases. The CDR3 DNA sequence: TGTGCCAGCTACCGAATTTTGGGGGCAGATGAAGCTTTCTTT. It specifies CASYRILGADEAFF.

In the case of this clone: Other DNA sequences in the sample encode the same CDR3. This sequence joins TRBV19 and TRBJ1-1; no clear D gene. The CDR3 consists of 13 residues. Germline CDR1 LNHDA, CDR2 SQIVND (reference sequence). Trimming took off 1 base at V and 1 base at J, with 4 bases between the two ends. The CDR3 region is CASSIGANTEAFF. For the CDR3, the DNA is TGTGCCAGTAGTATAGGAGCGAACACTGAAGCTTTCTTT. Full variable domain (remainder filled in from reference TRBV19 and TRBJ1-1): DGGITQSPKYLFRKEGQNVTLSCEQNLNHDAMYWYRQDPGQGLRLIYYSQIVNDFQKGDIAEGYSVSREKKESFPLTVTSAQKNPTAFYLCASSIGANTEAFFGQGTRLTVV.